This passage covers 19 T cell receptor gamma chains from one sample sequenced in a study of γδ T cells in repeated Plasmodium falciparum infection. Flow sorting of PBMC yielded separate Vgamma9/Vdelta2+ and Vdelta2-negative gammadelta T cell populations for bulk repertoire analysis. TCRdb re-identified clones in the multiplex PCR reads via CATT. In the table there are 30,000 or so gamma-chain clones, under 1.5% of which are singletons. The material sequenced was gamma-delta T cells from blood. These receptor sequences come from a pool of human donors (malaria-infected and uninfected, not separated).

In its sample, this clone was seen many times. TCRdb's listed protein matches a much larger clone and diverges from this DNA's translation at residue 10, likely through a read error; the protein shown comes from the DNA. The V gene call is TRGV9, and the J gene call is absent. The germline gives CDR1 GITISATS, CDR2 ISYDGTV (reference sequence). This CDR3 has 12 residues. Here the CDR3 DNA reads TGTGCCTTGTGGGAGGCTACTGATAAGAGACTCTTT. Its translation: CALWEATDKRLF.

This clone was detected many times. The TCRdb protein comes from a much larger clone and disagrees with this DNA's translation at residue 9, likely due to a read error; the protein given here is derived from the DNA. The chain links TRGV9 to TRGJP. TCRdb is silent on the J gene; assignment here came from matching the DNA to germline. Unmatched junction bases numbered 6, after V lost 0 bases and J lost 7 bases. The length of the CDR3 is 17 residues. Germline V lookup: CDR1 GITISATS, CDR2 ISYDGTV (reference sequence). The CDR3 nucleotides read TGTGCCTTGTGGGAGGTGAAGGCCGAGTTGGGCAAAAAAATCAAGGTATTT. The encoded protein is CALWEVKAELGKKIKVF.

This clone was seen a few times. This DNA's translation and the protein TCRdb lists, from a much larger clone, do not match at residue 4, likely due to a read error; the protein shown is translated from the DNA. The J gene is TRGJ1 or TRGJ2, the V gene TRGV2. This CDR3 has 12 residues. CDR1 is EGSNGY and CDR2 is YDSYNSKV in the germline V gene. In DNA, the CDR3 is TGTGCCACCTTGGACGGTGGCTATAAGAAACTCTTT. Its protein is CATLDGGYKKLF.

With respect to this clone: TCRdb's protein, taken from a much larger clone, differs from this DNA's translation at residue 4, likely owing to a read error; the protein displayed comes from the DNA. The J gene is TRGJ1 or TRGJ2, the V gene TRGV4. TCRdb is silent on the J gene; assignment here came from matching the DNA to germline. Germline V lookup: CDR1 EGSTGY, CDR2 YDSYTSSV. This CDR3 is built from 13 residues. In DNA form, the CDR3 reads TGTGCCACCCGGGATGCCCAATGGTATAAGAAACTCTTT. Translated: CATRDAQWYKKLF.

This clone came up many times. This DNA's translation and the protein TCRdb lists, from a much larger clone, do not match at residue 8, likely due to a read error; the protein shown is translated from the DNA. V is TRGV8 and J is TRGJ1 or TRGJ2. This CDR3 is built from 14 residues. Germline lookup yields CDR1 VENAVY and CDR2 YDSYNSRV. J gave up 7 bases and V 1 base, and 10 bases lay outside the gene matches. CDR3 protein: CATWDSPRWYKKLF. The CDR3 coding sequence is TGTGCCACCTGGGATAGCCCCCGCTGGTATAAGAAACTCTTT.

This clone was seen more than once but under ten times. The mismatch at residue 7 between this DNA's translation and the TCRdb protein of a much larger clone likely reflects a read error; the protein shown is translated from the DNA. The chain links TRGV4 to TRGJP1. The J gene comes from matching the DNA to germline here; TCRdb lacks it. The CDR3 length is 13 residues. Trimming cost V 5 bases and J 7 bases; bases outside gene matches: 7. CDR1 is EGSTGY, CDR2 YDSYTSSV, per germline. This chain's CDR3 is CATWGHSGWFKIF. The CDR3 DNA is TGTGCCACCTGGGGTCATAGTGGTTGGTTCAAGATATTT.

This clone occurred many times. This DNA translates differently at residue 3 from the TCRdb protein, which is that of a much larger clone; a read error is likely, and the protein shown is the DNA's own translation. The chain carries TRGV3 and TRGJ1 or TRGJ2. TCRdb offers no J gene call, so here the DNA was matched to germline to obtain one. The CDR3 has 11 amino acids. The V gene's germline CDR1 is VTNTFY and CDR2 YDVSTARD (reference sequence). The CDR3 reads CAAWDKKKKLF. Here the CDR3 DNA reads TGTGCCGCCTGGGACAAGAAAAAGAAACTCTTT.

This clone was recorded a few times. TCRdb has a much larger clone's protein, which differs at residue 5 from the translation of this DNA, likely because of a read error; what is shown is the protein translated from the DNA. The rearrangement links TRGV9 to TRGJP. The J gene was missing in TCRdb and was found by matching the end of the DNA to germline. The germline gives CDR1 GITISATS, CDR2 ISYDGTV (reference sequence). The CDR3 consists of 13 residues. The CDR3 reads CAQGGLGKKIKVF. The CDR3, as DNA: TGTGCGCAGGGAGGGTTGGGCAAAAAAATCAAGGTATTT.

In the case of this clone: TCRdb assigns this DNA the protein of a much larger clone, which departs from its translation at residue 4; this likely reflects a read error, and the protein shown comes from translating the DNA. This CDR3 is CALREVPSYKKLF. CDR3 nucleotides: TGTGCCTTGCGGGAGGTGCCGAGTTATAAGAAACTCTTT. The rearrangement joins TRGV9 to TRGJ1 or TRGJ2. TCRdb does not report a J gene; here it was assigned by matching the DNA to germline references. CDR1 GITISATS and CDR2 ISYDGTV come from the germline V gene (reference sequence). This CDR3 contains 13 residues.

This clone was seen many times. A far bigger clonotype differs at one base, so this is likely a read error. The chain carries TRGV9 and TRGJP. The J gene comes from matching the DNA to germline here; TCRdb lacks it. Germline CDR1 GITISATS, CDR2 ISYDGTV (reference sequence). The CDR3 is 16 amino acids. CDR3 amino acids: CALWEVQMLGKKIKVF. Here the CDR3 DNA reads TGTGCCCTGTGGGAGGTGCAGATGTTGGGCAAAAAAATCAAGGTATTT.

The rearrangement joins TRGV2 to TRGJP1. TCRdb gives no J gene; it was assigned here by matching the DNA to germline. Germline trimming cut 5 bases from V and 9 bases from J; bases unmatched to any gene: 12. CDR3 length equals 14 residues. The germline gives CDR1 EGSNGY, CDR2 YDSYNSKV. The CDR3 is CATWGILPRWFKIF. CDR3 nucleotide sequence: TGTGCCACCTGGGGCATCCTGCCCCGTTGGTTCAAGATATTT.

The table lists this clone with many counts. This probably arose from a read error, given a far larger clone one base away. The same CDR3 arises from other DNA sequences in this sample as well. The chain has TRGV9 and TRGJP. The CDR3 runs 18 residues. CDR1 is GITISATS, CDR2 ISYDGTV, per germline (reference sequence). This CDR3 is CALWEVHESELGKKIKVF. CDR3 bases: TGCGCCTTGTGGGAGGTGCATGAATCAGAGTTGGGCAAAAAAATCAAGGTATTT.

This clone was recorded a few times. A far larger clone is only one base removed, so a read error is likely. The same CDR3 arises from other DNA sequences in this sample as well. V usage is TRGV9 and J usage is TRGJ1 or TRGJ2. The J gene is absent in TCRdb and was assigned here via DNA matching to germline. This CDR3 is 13 amino acids long. Trimming removed 3 bases from V and 7 bases from J; junction bases left unmatched: 9. CDR1 and CDR2 (germline): GITISATS, ISYDGTV (reference sequence). The CDR3 loop reads CALWEIFYYKKLF. CDR3 DNA sequence: TGTGCCTTGTGGGAGATTTTTTACTATAAGAAACTCTTT.

This clone came up a few times. The protein recorded in TCRdb matches a much larger clone and deviates from this DNA's translation at residue 10, suggesting a read error; the protein here is obtained by translating the DNA. This rearrangement joins TRGV8 to TRGJ1 or TRGJ2. In the absence of a J gene in TCRdb, the DNA was matched to germline to assign it here. There are 13 residues in the CDR3. CDR1 is VENAVY and CDR2 is YDSYNSRV in the germline V gene. In DNA form, the CDR3 reads TGTGCCACCTGGCACTTGAATTATTATAGGAAACTCTTT. This sequence encodes CATWHLNYYRKLF.

This clone was detected ten times or more. Given a far larger clone just one base away, this is likely a sequencing read error. The same CDR3 is also encoded by other DNA sequences in this sample. V and J are TRGV9 and TRGJ1 or TRGJ2. TCRdb leaves out the J gene; it was filled in here by matching the DNA to germline. Germline V gives CDR1 GITISATS, CDR2 ISYDGTV (reference sequence). This CDR3 contains 12 residues. The CDR3: CALWESFNKKLF. CDR3 coding DNA: TGTGCCCTGTGGGAGTCCTTTAATAAGAAACTCTTT.

This clone has a count of ten or more. With a much larger clone just one base away, this may be a read error. The rearrangement joins TRGV9 to TRGJ1 or TRGJ2. The germline V gene encodes CDR1 GITISATS and CDR2 ISYDGTV (reference sequence). Trimming cost V 3 bases and J 10 bases; bases outside gene matches: 15. The CDR3 length is 14 residues. CDR3 sequence: CALWELGGAKKKLF. The CDR3, as DNA: TGTGCCTTGTGGGAGCTCGGGGGAGCTAAAAAGAAACTCTTT.

As to this clone: TCRdb lists the protein of a much larger clone for this DNA, which differs at residue 8, so this is likely a read error; the protein given here is translated from the DNA itself. This chain links TRGV9 with TRGJ1 or TRGJ2. TCRdb gives no J gene; it was assigned here by matching the DNA to germline. Trimming took 6 bases from V and 8 from J; bases not matched to a gene: 10. Germline CDR1 is GITISATS and CDR2 is ISYDGTV (reference sequence). This CDR3 is 12 amino acids long. In DNA form, the CDR3 reads TGTGCCTTGTGGAATTTGTATCATAAGAAACTCTTT. This sequence encodes CALWNLYHKKLF.

This clone was found many times. The chain joins TRGV2 to TRGJP2. The germline CDR1 and CDR2 sequences are EGSNGY and YDSYNSKV. J gave up 2 bases and V 0 bases, and 6 bases lay outside the gene matches. The CDR3 spans 16 residues. The CDR3: CATWDGPGSSDWIKTF. The CDR3 bases are TGTGCCACCTGGGACGGGCCAGGGAGTAGTGATTGGATCAAGACGTTT.

This clone occurred many times. The amino acid sequence in TCRdb belongs to a much larger clone and departs from this DNA's translation at residue 12, likely a sequencing read error; the sequence shown is translated from the DNA. The V gene reported is TRGV9; the J gene is uncalled. Germline V lookup: CDR1 GITISATS, CDR2 ISYDGTV (reference sequence). The CDR3 is 14 amino acids. The CDR3 loop is CALWETDAYYKRLF. The CDR3 nucleotides read TGTGCCTTGTGGGAGACCGACGCTTATTATAAGAGACTCTTT.